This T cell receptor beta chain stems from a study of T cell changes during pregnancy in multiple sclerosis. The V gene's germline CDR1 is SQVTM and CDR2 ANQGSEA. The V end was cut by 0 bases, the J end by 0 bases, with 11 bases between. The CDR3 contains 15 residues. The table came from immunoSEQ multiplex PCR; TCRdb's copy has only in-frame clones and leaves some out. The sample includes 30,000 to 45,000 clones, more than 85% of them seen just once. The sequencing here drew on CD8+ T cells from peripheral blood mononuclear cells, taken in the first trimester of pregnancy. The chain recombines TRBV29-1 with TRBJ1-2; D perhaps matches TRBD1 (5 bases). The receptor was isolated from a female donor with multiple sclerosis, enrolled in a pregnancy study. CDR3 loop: CSVEEGTVTNYGYTF. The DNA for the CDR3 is TGCAGCGTTGAAGAAGGGACTGTGACTAACTATGGCTACACCTTC.